A selection of T cell receptor beta chains follows, all from one sample in a study of cytomegalovirus exposure and HLA in healthy donors. Assay: immunoSEQ multiplex PCR; the TCRdb copy retains only in-frame clones and omits some. This table holds approximately 53,000 clones, around 70% found once. Input material: PBMCs. These receptors originate from a woman aged 50 to 65 in good health and CMV-seronegative. CDR3s include the opening cysteine and the closing phenylalanine or tryptophan. Each record gives: CDR3 protein, CDR3 DNA, J gene, clone size, V gene, D gene. A D gene is named only where the DNA matches it firmly. Not all rows give a size; the values are once, few, many and, for expanded clones, a class.

CDR3: CASSEGGQLSSYNSPLHF; DNA: TGTGCCAGCAGTGAAGGGGGACAGCTAAGCTCCTATAATTCACCCCTCCACTTT; J: TRBJ1-6; size: NA; V: TRBV6-1; D: TRBD1
CDR3: CASSLANEQYF; DNA: TGCGCCAGCAGCTTGGCCAACGAGCAGTACTTC; J: TRBJ2-7; size: NA; V: TRBV5-1; D: NA
CDR3: CATSRDRDEQYF; DNA: TGTGCCACCAGCAGAGATCGGGACGAGCAGTACTTC; J: TRBJ2-7; size: NA; V: TRBV15; D: NA
CDR3: CASSPLGQGESYEQYF; DNA: TGTGCCAGCAGCCCCCTGGGACAGGGGGAATCCTACGAGCAGTACTTC; J: TRBJ2-7; size: NA; V: TRBV9; D: TRBD1
CDR3: CASSLSGSEQYF; DNA: TGTGCCAGCAGTTTAAGTGGCTCCGAGCAGTACTTC; J: TRBJ2-7; size: NA; V: TRBV27; D: NA
CDR3: CSAWDSLGYTF; DNA: TGCAGTGCCTGGGACAGTCTTGGCTACACCTTC; J: TRBJ1-2; size: few; V: TRBV20-1; D: TRBD1
CDR3: CASSQGGSYSLSYEQYF; DNA: TGTGCCAGCAGCCAAGGGGGCAGTTATAGCCTAAGCTACGAGCAGTACTTC; J: TRBJ2-7; size: few; V: TRBV13; D: TRBD1
CDR3: CASSPYFGNQPQHF; DNA: TGTGCCAGCAGCCCCTATTTTGGCAATCAGCCCCAGCATTTT; J: TRBJ1-5; size: NA; V: TRBV6-1; D: NA
CDR3: CASSESLSVNTGELFF; DNA: TGTGCCAGCTCCGAGTCTCTAAGCGTGAACACCGGGGAGCTGTTTTTT; J: TRBJ2-2; size: NA; V: TRBV18; D: NA
CDR3: CASRGTSNEQYF; DNA: TGTGCCAGCAGGGGGACTAGTAACGAGCAGTACTTC; J: TRBJ2-7; size: NA; V: TRBV2; D: TRBD2
CDR3: CASNPYPQRTEAFF; DNA: TGTGCCAGCAATCCGTACCCGCAGCGGACTGAAGCTTTCTTT; J: TRBJ1-1; size: NA; V: TRBV28; D: NA
CDR3: CATSRDQGATSEQYF; DNA: TGTGCCACCAGCAGAGATCAGGGGGCGACTTCCGAGCAGTACTTC; J: TRBJ2-7; size: NA; V: TRBV15; D: TRBD1
CDR3: CASRSPGREKWNNEQFF; DNA: TGTGCCAGCAGATCCCCAGGGCGGGAAAAATGGAACAATGAGCAGTTCTTC; J: TRBJ2-1; size: NA; V: TRBV7-8; D: NA
CDR3: CASSLGTSATDTQYF; DNA: TGCGCCAGCAGTCTAGGGACTAGCGCCACAGATACGCAGTATTTT; J: TRBJ2-3; size: once; V: TRBV10-1; D: TRBD2
CDR3: CASSEFSGKFQETQYF; DNA: TGTGCCAGCAGTGAGTTTAGCGGGAAGTTCCAAGAGACCCAGTACTTC; J: TRBJ2-5; size: NA; V: TRBV7-6; D: TRBD2
CDR3: CASSLPTGGGNQPQHF; DNA: TGTGCCAGCAGTTTACCGACAGGGGGAGGCAATCAGCCCCAGCATTTT; J: TRBJ1-5; size: NA; V: TRBV28; D: TRBD1
CDR3: CASSLTGYQETQYF; DNA: TGTGCCAGCAGCTTGACAGGATACCAAGAGACCCAGTACTTC; J: TRBJ2-5; size: NA; V: TRBV7-8; D: NA
CDR3: CASSFTPPPSSTDTQYF; DNA: TGTGCCAGCAGCTTCACACCACCTCCCTCTAGCACAGATACGCAGTATTTT; J: TRBJ2-3; size: NA; V: TRBV7-2; D: NA
CDR3: CASSQEGGAFNEKLFF; DNA: TGCGCCAGCAGCCAAGAAGGAGGTGCCTTTAATGAAAAACTGTTTTTT; J: TRBJ1-4; size: NA; V: TRBV4-1; D: NA
CDR3: CASSFHTSGGQAYEQYF; DNA: TGTGCCAGCAGCTTTCACACTAGCGGGGGCCAAGCCTACGAGCAGTACTTC; J: TRBJ2-7; size: NA; V: TRBV11-2; D: TRBD2
CDR3: CSVHTSGGTDTQYF; DNA: TGCAGCGTCCACACTAGCGGGGGCACAGATACGCAGTATTTT; J: TRBJ2-3; size: NA; V: TRBV29-1; D: TRBD2
CDR3: CSVVPTGEENTEAFF; DNA: TGCAGCGTGGTTCCGACAGGGGAGGAAAACACTGAAGCTTTCTTT; J: TRBJ1-1; size: NA; V: TRBV29-1; D: TRBD1
CDR3: CASKGGGPNTEAFF; DNA: TGTGCCTCCAAAGGGGGGGGACCTAACACTGAAGCTTTCTTT; J: TRBJ1-1; size: NA; V: TRBV10-3; D: NA
CDR3: CASSLGSHYEQYF; DNA: TGTGCCAGCAGTCTAGGATCCCACTACGAGCAGTACTTC; J: TRBJ2-7; size: NA; V: TRBV28; D: NA
CDR3: CASSEGGWGTGGVRQPQHF; DNA: TGTGCCAGCAGTGAAGGAGGTTGGGGGACAGGGGGTGTGCGTCAGCCCCAGCATTTT; J: TRBJ1-5; size: NA; V: TRBV6-1; D: TRBD1
CDR3: CASSSGLVYEQYF; DNA: TGTGCCAGCAGTTCGGGACTAGTCTACGAGCAGTACTTC; J: TRBJ2-7; size: NA; V: TRBV27; D: TRBD2
CDR3: CASSFLSSTDTQYF; DNA: TGTGCCAGCAGCTTTCTTTCGAGCACAGATACGCAGTATTTT; J: TRBJ2-3; size: few; V: TRBV5-6; D: NA
CDR3: CAWSVAGGGGTQYF; DNA: TGTGCCTGGAGTGTAGCCGGGGGAGGAGGTACGCAGTATTTT; J: TRBJ2-3; size: NA; V: TRBV30; D: NA
CDR3: CASSRGQGREDEQFF; DNA: TGTGCCAGCAGCCGCGGACAGGGTAGGGAGGATGAGCAGTTCTTC; J: TRBJ2-1; size: NA; V: TRBV28; D: TRBD1
CDR3: CASSASTLPGQGPLYGYTF; DNA: TGTGCCAGCAGCGCATCTACCCTCCCGGGACAGGGGCCCCTATATGGCTACACCTTC; J: TRBJ1-2; size: once; V: TRBV9; D: TRBD1
CDR3: CASSEVAGYNEQFF; DNA: TGTGCCAGCAGTGAAGTAGCAGGGTACAATGAGCAGTTCTTC; J: TRBJ2-1; size: NA; V: TRBV6-1; D: NA